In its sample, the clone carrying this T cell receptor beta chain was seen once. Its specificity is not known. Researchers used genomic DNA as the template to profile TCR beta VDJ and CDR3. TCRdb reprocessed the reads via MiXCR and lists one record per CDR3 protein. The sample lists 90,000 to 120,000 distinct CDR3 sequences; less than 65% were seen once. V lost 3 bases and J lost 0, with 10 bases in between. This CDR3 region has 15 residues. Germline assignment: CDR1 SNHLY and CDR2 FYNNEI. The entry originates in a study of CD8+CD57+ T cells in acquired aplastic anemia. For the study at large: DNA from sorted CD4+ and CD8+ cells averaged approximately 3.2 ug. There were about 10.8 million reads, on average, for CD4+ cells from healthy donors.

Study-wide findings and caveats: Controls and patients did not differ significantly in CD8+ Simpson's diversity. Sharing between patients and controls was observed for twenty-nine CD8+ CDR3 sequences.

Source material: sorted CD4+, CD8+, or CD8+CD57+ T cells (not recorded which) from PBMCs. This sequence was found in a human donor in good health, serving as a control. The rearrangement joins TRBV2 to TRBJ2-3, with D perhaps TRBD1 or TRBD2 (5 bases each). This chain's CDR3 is CASSEWDRSTDTQYF. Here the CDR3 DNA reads TGTGCCAGCAGTGAGTGGGACCGTAGCACAGATACGCAGTATTTT.